Below, one T cell receptor beta chain is given with its context. The data belong to a study of blood T cell repertoires in COVID-19. For the study at large: COVID-19 samples from acute and convalescent phases originated in the United States, Italy and Spain. In each case, the material was cDNA or gDNA derived from T cells, B-cell-depleted T cells, or PBMCs.

V was cut by 2 bases and J by 0 bases, with 8 bases left in between. This CDR3 region has 15 residues. Per germline, CDR1 SGDLS and CDR2 YYNGEE. Under the authors' procedure: How many nucleated cells were present was estimated from reference gene primer amplification. TCRdb keeps only in-frame clones here, not all; method: immunoSEQ multiplex PCR. V and J calls and clone size come straight from that table; D and trimming were deduced from the DNA. The data show approximately 130,000 clones, about 86% seen once. The J gene is TRBJ2-2, the V gene TRBV9, with no clear D. Sequenced: peripheral blood. The sequence was obtained from a woman in her forties or fifties who had recovered from COVID-19. CDR3 loop: CASSVSAANTGELFF. The DNA for the CDR3 is TGTGCCAGCAGCGTGTCCGCGGCGAACACCGGGGAGCTGTTTTTT.